This T cell receptor beta chain originates from a study of tumor-infiltrating lymphocytes in localized non-small cell lung cancer. V shed 4 bases and J shed 3 bases, with 18 bases lying between them. From germline, CDR1 is SGHNT and CDR2 YENEEA. The CDR3 spans 16 residues. Using immunoSEQ multiplex PCR, the repertoire was profiled, and TCRdb retains in-frame clones only, with some absent. The table has about 7,400 clones, roughly four fifths seen once; the top ten hold 5.2%. This clonotype was sampled from a human donor with non-small cell lung cancer. The genes are TRBV11-3 and TRBJ1-1, with TRBD1 as a possible D gene (6 bases). The sample taken for sequencing was uninvolved lung tissue not adjacent to the tumor. The CDR3: CASSSGSGAGDTEAFF. CDR3 bases: TGTGCCAGCAGCTCCGGGTCGGGGGCGGGTGACACTGAAGCTTTCTTT.